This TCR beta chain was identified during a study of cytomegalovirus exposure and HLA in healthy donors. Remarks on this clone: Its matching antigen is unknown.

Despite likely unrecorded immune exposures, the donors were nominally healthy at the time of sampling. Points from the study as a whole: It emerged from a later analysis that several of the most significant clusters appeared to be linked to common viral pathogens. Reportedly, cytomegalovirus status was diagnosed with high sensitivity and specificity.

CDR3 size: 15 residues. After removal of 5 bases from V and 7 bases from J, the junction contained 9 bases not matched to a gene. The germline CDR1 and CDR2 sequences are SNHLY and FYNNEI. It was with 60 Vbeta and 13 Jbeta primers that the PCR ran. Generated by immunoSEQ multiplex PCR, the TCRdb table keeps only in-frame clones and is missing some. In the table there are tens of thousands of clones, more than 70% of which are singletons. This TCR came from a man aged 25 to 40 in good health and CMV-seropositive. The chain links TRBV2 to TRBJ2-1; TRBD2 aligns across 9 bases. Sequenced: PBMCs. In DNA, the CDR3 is TGTGCCAGCAGTTCAAGCGGGGGGCCCCCTAATGAGCAGTTCTTC. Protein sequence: CASSSSGGPPNEQFF.